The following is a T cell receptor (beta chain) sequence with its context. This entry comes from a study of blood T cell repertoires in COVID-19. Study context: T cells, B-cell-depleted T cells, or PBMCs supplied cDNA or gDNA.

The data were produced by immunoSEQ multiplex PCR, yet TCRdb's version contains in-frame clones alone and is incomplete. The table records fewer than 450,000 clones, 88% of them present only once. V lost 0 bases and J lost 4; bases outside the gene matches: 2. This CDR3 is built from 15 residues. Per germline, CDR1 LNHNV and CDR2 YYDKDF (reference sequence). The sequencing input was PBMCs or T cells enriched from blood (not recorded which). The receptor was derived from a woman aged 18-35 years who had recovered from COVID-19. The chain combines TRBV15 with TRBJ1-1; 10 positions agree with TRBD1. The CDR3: CATSRDRDRGTEAFF. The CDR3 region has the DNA TGTGCCACCAGCAGAGATCGGGACAGGGGCACTGAAGCTTTCTTT.